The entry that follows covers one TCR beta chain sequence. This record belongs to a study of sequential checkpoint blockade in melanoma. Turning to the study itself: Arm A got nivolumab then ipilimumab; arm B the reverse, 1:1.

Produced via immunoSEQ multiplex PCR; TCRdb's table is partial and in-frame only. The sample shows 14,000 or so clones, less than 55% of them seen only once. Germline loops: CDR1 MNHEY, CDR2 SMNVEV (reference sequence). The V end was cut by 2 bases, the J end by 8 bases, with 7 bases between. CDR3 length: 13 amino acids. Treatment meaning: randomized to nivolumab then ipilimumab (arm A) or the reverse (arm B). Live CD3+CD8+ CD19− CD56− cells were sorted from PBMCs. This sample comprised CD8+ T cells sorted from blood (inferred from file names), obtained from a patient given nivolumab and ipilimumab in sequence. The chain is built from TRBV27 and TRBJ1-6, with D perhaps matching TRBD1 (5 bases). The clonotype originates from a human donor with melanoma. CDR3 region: CASSLGGDSPLHF. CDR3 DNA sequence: TGTGCCAGCAGTTTAGGGGGGGATTCACCCCTCCACTTT.